This T cell receptor (beta chain) was found in a study of regulatory T cells in long-lasting Graves disease. Study-level information: Persistence in Graves' disease denoted antithyroid drug use beyond 5 years alongside positive TSH receptor antibodies. Overall study findings and caveats: TRBV28, TRBJ1-2 and TRBJ2-5 emerged as the favored segments in persistent disease.

TCR beta libraries were built with iRepertoire HTBI primers and Arm-PCR of CDR3 regions. Via MiXCR, TCRdb re-called the multiplex PCR reads, giving one row per CDR3 protein. Of 420,000 or so distinct CDR3 sequences in the sample, less than 25% were seen once. CDR3 length equals 16 residues. The V gene's germline CDR1 is SGHAT and CDR2 FQDESV (reference sequence). V was clipped by 7 bases and J by 6 bases, with 25 bases between them. A remark on this clonotype: The antigen is unknown.

The time point: persistent/refractory GD, antithyroid drugs over 5 years with positive TRAb. PBMCs were the source of the RNA used for TCR sequencing. Patients were enrolled at an endocrinology department in Xi'an, China. Staff drew nine milliliters of peripheral blood into EDTA tubes. V gene TRBV11-1 combines with J gene TRBJ2-7; maybe TRBD2 (8 bases). The source is a female donor with Graves disease. The sequenced sample was peripheral blood mononuclear cells (PBMCs), obtained when the disease was refractory, from a patient treated with antithyroid drugs. CDR3: CASKDRVERESGEQYF. CDR3 nucleotides: TGTGCCAGCAAAGACAGGGTCGAGCGGGAGTCTGGCGAGCAGTACTTC.